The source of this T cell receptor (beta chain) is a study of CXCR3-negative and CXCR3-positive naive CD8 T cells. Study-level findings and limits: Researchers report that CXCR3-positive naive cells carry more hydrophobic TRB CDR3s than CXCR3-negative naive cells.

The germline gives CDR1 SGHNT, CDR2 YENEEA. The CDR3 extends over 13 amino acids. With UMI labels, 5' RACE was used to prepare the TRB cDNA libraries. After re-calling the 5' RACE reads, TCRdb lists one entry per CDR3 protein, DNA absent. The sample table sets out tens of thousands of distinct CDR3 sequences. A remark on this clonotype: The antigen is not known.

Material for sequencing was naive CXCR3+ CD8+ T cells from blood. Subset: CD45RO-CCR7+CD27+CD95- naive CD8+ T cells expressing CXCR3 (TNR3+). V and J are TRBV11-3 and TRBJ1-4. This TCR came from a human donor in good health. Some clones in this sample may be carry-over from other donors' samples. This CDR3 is CASSAWDGEKLFF.